Listed below are T cell receptor beta chains from one sample, sequenced in a study of human T cells and chemical hapten exposure. TCRdb redid the calling of the RACE reads with MiXCR, one entry per CDR3 protein. The profile shows about 190,000 distinct CDR3 sequences, 20% to 25% of them singletons. The sequencing used whole blood, collected in connection with sensitization to the hapten diphenylcyclopropenone (DPC). The receptors stem from a woman between 35 and 50 years old with alopecia areata. Some clones in this sample may be carry-over from other donors' samples. The CDR3 runs from the conserved cysteine through the conserved F or W. The order of the fields is V gene, J gene, clone size, D gene, CDR3 DNA, CDR3 protein. The D gene is left open where the match is weak. Clone size is given for some rows only: seen once, a few or many times, or a class if the clone is expanded.

v_gene: TRBV11-2; j_gene: TRBJ2-2; abundance: -; d_gene: -; CDR3nt: TGTGCCAGCAGCTTCGGCGGGGTCGGCACCGGGGAGCTGTTTTTT; CDR3aa: CASSFGGVGTGELFF
v_gene: TRBV20-1; j_gene: TRBJ2-1; abundance: many; d_gene: -; CDR3nt: TGCAGTGCTAGAGGAGGGCGCGAGGGGCAGTTCTTC; CDR3aa: CSARGGREGQFF
v_gene: TRBV4-3; j_gene: TRBJ2-7; abundance: -; d_gene: TRBD2; CDR3nt: TGCGCCAGCAGCCAGGGGGTAGCGGGGGACTCCTACGAGCAGTACTTC; CDR3aa: CASSQGVAGDSYEQYF
v_gene: TRBV28; j_gene: TRBJ1-2; abundance: -; d_gene: -; CDR3nt: TGTGCCAGCAGCCAAACAGGGTCTGGCTATGGCTACACCTTC; CDR3aa: CASSQTGSGYGYTF
v_gene: TRBV9; j_gene: TRBJ2-3; abundance: -; d_gene: TRBD2; CDR3nt: TGTGCCAGCAGCGTAGTGGGCGGGAGGACAGATACGCAGTATTTT; CDR3aa: CASSVVGGRTDTQYF
v_gene: TRBV3-1; j_gene: TRBJ2-2; abundance: -; d_gene: -; CDR3nt: TGTGCCAGCAGCCAAGATACCCTTCGGACCGGGGAGCTGTTTTTT; CDR3aa: CASSQDTLRTGELFF
v_gene: TRBV20-1; j_gene: TRBJ1-5; abundance: -; d_gene: -; CDR3nt: TGCAGTGCTAGCCGCGAGGGGCAGAGTTCCCAGCATTTT; CDR3aa: CSASREGQSSQHF
v_gene: TRBV27; j_gene: TRBJ2-7; abundance: -; d_gene: -; CDR3nt: TGTGCCACCAAGGCAGGGCTTTTCAAGGGCGAGCAGTACTTC; CDR3aa: CATKAGLFKGEQYF
v_gene: TRBV9; j_gene: TRBJ2-3; abundance: few; d_gene: -; CDR3nt: TGTGCCAGCAGCGTACTCTCCGGGACAGATACGCAGTATTTT; CDR3aa: CASSVLSGTDTQYF
v_gene: TRBV29-1; j_gene: TRBJ2-1; abundance: many; d_gene: -; CDR3nt: TGCAGCGTTGAAGTGGCAGTGGGTGAGCAGTTCTTC; CDR3aa: CSVEVAVGEQFF
v_gene: TRBV2; j_gene: TRBJ2-1; abundance: few; d_gene: -; CDR3nt: TGTGCCAGCAGTAAGGCAGTAGACAATGAGCAGTTCTTC; CDR3aa: CASSKAVDNEQFF
v_gene: TRBV20-1; j_gene: TRBJ1-1; abundance: few; d_gene: -; CDR3nt: TGCAGTGCTAAGATTAGACAGATGAACACTGAAGCTTTCTTT; CDR3aa: CSAKIRQMNTEAFF
v_gene: TRBV7-3; j_gene: TRBJ1-1; abundance: -; d_gene: -; CDR3nt: TGTGCCAGCAGAGCTCGGATGAACACTGAAGCTTTCTTT; CDR3aa: CASRARMNTEAFF
v_gene: TRBV29-1; j_gene: TRBJ1-1; abundance: few; d_gene: -; CDR3nt: TGCAGCGTTAACGACCGGAACACTGAAGCTTTCTTT; CDR3aa: CSVNDRNTEAFF
v_gene: TRBV25-1; j_gene: TRBJ1-5; abundance: few; d_gene: -; CDR3nt: TGTGCCAGCAGTGATGCGGGGAGCAATCAGCCCCAGCATTTT; CDR3aa: CASSDAGSNQPQHF
v_gene: TRBV5-5; j_gene: TRBJ2-5; abundance: -; d_gene: TRBD1; CDR3nt: TGTGCCAGCAACGACAGGGGCATCCAAGAGACCCAGTACTTC; CDR3aa: CASNDRGIQETQYF
v_gene: TRBV4-2; j_gene: TRBJ2-2; abundance: -; d_gene: -; CDR3nt: TGTGCCAGCAGCCAAGGGGTAGCGAACACCGGGGAGCTGTTTTTT; CDR3aa: CASSQGVANTGELFF
v_gene: TRBV2; j_gene: TRBJ2-3; abundance: -; d_gene: TRBD1; CDR3nt: TGTGCCAGCAGGACAGGGGTCCTTCAGTATTTT; CDR3aa: CASRTGVLQYF
v_gene: TRBV27; j_gene: TRBJ1-2; abundance: -; d_gene: TRBD1; CDR3nt: TGTGCCAGCAGTTTCTGGGACAGGGACTATGGCTACACCTTC; CDR3aa: CASSFWDRDYGYTF
v_gene: TRBV29-1; j_gene: TRBJ1-1; abundance: -; d_gene: TRBD1; CDR3nt: TGCAGCTCCTGGACCTACAGGGGGAGGGCTGAAGCTTTCTTT; CDR3aa: CSSWTYRGRAEAFF
v_gene: TRBV7-9; j_gene: TRBJ2-7; abundance: -; d_gene: TRBD1; CDR3nt: TGTGCCAGCTCCAATTCAGGGGGCGAGCAGTACTTC; CDR3aa: CASSNSGGEQYF
v_gene: TRBV10-3; j_gene: TRBJ2-1; abundance: -; d_gene: -; CDR3nt: TGTGCCATCAGTGAAGGGACCGCGGTTGGGCAGTTCTTC; CDR3aa: CAISEGTAVGQFF
v_gene: TRBV5-6; j_gene: TRBJ1-1; abundance: many; d_gene: -; CDR3nt: TGTGCCAGCAGCTTAAGGCCGAACACTGAAGCTTTCTTT; CDR3aa: CASSLRPNTEAFF
v_gene: TRBV28; j_gene: TRBJ2-7; abundance: few; d_gene: -; CDR3nt: TGTGCCAGCAGTTTCCCCGGGGTTGGAGGATACGAGCAGTACTTC; CDR3aa: CASSFPGVGGYEQYF